This T cell receptor beta chain was recorded in a study of cytomegalovirus exposure and HLA in healthy donors (dated by TCRdb to about 2017). Context from the whole study: An earlier analysis of some 550 of the donors reported 250 to 350 Gb of sequence data and around 120 million unique TCR beta sequences from 150 million to 200 million T cells. An early release that covered some 630 HLA-typed donors contained 300 to 350 gigabases of sequencing data and tens of millions of unique TCR sequences. The genetic ancestry cluster associated with self-reported Caucasian donors included roughly 84% of the roughly 400 genotyped donors. The aim of the study was to test whether cataloging public T cell receptors could identify signatures of past pathogen exposure. Using immunosequencing, the study profiled T cell repertoires from some 670 subjects and related those repertoires to cytomegalovirus serostatus. A separate validation cohort of roughly 130 different subjects was used in addition to the 666-subject first cohort. High-throughput TCR immunosequencing, statistical association of individual TCRs with disease status, and machine learning were combined to predict cytomegalovirus infection status. A later analysis re-analyzed previously published TCR beta repertoires from approximately 700 donors and added high-resolution HLA genotyping to study TCR occurrence patterns. The later analysis used no new phenotypic data to find candidate immune exposures, relying instead on TCR beta sequences and their occurrence across donors. An earlier analysis of some 500 of the donors applied high-throughput TCR beta sequencing to assess whether each TCR beta V gene segment acted as functional or pseudogenic. Donor age, sex, ethnicity and CMV serostatus were compiled alongside the repertoire data. A later genetic analysis used genome-wide SNP genotypes for about 65% of the roughly 670 donors, treating that subset as a discovery cohort. Every discovery cohort repertoire had been produced on one sequencing platform. HLA typing covered class I and class II loci at four-digit resolution. The number of donors typed differed by locus, with about 629-630 for A, B, C, DRB1 and DQB1, 522 for DQA1, over 600 for DPA1, and 472 for DPB1. Because of strong linkage in the cohort, four or five DR-DQ haplotypes were treated as single units for association and clustering. Among over 350 genotyped donors of the cohort, an average of approximately 240,000 unique TCR beta nucleotide sequences were sequenced per donor, roughly 20% of them non-productive. The full study reports these points: While some public TCRs were present in many individuals, most TCR sequences turned up only very rarely across donors. Because counts were too low, around 17 rarely observed V segments, including chromosome 9 orphons, were left out of the earlier analysis of 587 of the donors. The 87-base-pair reads could not distinguish some IMGT-functional V segments, including TRBV6-2 and TRBV6-3, so those segments were excluded. Specific HLA alleles were associated with 15,000 to 20,000 TCR beta sequences at a false discovery rate of 0.05 in a later analysis. Because some donors lacked HLA typing at each locus, the association tests relied only on the typed subset. The presence/absence analyses assumed that sequencing depth was roughly uniform across donors, and that assumption may not be true. The only immune exposure information available for the cohort was CMV serostatus. In a later genetic analysis, a missense DCLRE1C variant was associated with V-gene and J-gene trimming of TCR beta chains, and the association was replicated in an independent cohort. A later analysis found that most CMV-associated TCR beta chains appeared HLA-restricted, with HLA associations seemingly driven largely by CMV exposure. Only TCR beta chains were sequenced in this cohort, and the absence of alpha or paired-chain data limited detectable features. In a later genetic analysis, fewer N-insertions in productive TCRs were reported among donors in an Asian-associated ancestry cluster than the roughly 700-donor mean. According to a later analysis, parvovirus B19, influenza, CMV and Epstein-Barr virus appeared linked to several top co-occurrence clusters. A further reported finding was that TCR beta sequences accurately predicted the HLA-A and HLA-B alleles for most subjects in the first cohort. When HLA alleles, especially DR and DQ, strongly co-occurred, attributing TCR associations to individual alleles was difficult. A total of 150 to 200 TCR beta chains were listed by the study as associated with cytomegalovirus. A group of highly shared sequence variants was considered likely to be a technical artifact of the sequencing pipeline. Correlated functional status among segregating V segments might reflect linkage disequilibrium, but an unknown experimental factor could not be ruled out. In both the original and validation cohorts, the classifier was reported to diagnose cytomegalovirus status with high specificity and sensitivity. The authors suggested that the approach could potentially be extended to other disease states and immunological phenotypes. In vitro tests confirmed that three of the cytomegalovirus-associated TCR beta chains recognize cytomegalovirus antigens. In a later analysis, HLA-associated TCR beta chains were found to be more clonally expanded and to have lower generation probabilities than equally common non-associated chains. According to a later analysis, TCR association rates differed among HLA loci, with DRB1 alleles showing the most associated TCRs and HLA-C alleles showing the fewest. In an earlier analysis of some 550 of the donors, most TCR beta V segments were observed in productive rearrangements about 87% or about 30% of the time, broadly matching IMGT annotations.

The cohort was made up of approximately 670 healthy bone marrow donors. At the time of sampling, every cohort member was nominally healthy, though immune exposures that went unrecorded were likely present. The donor tested CMV seronegative, placing the donor among the 350 or so seronegative members of the cohort. A peripheral blood sample was collected from each donor, and TCR beta sequencing was performed on peripheral blood mononuclear cells. The Qiagen DNeasy Blood Extraction Kit was used to extract genomic DNA from the blood cell samples. Notes on this clone: The antigen it binds to is not known. No much larger clone is present one base from it, and per-base qualities are unavailable.

The protocol used for the library was the immunoSEQ multiplex PCR assay. For the multiplex PCR, a mixture combining 60 forward primers for TCR Vbeta segments and 13 reverse primers for TCR Jbeta segments was used. Amplification of the CDR3 region of rearranged TCR beta genes was performed with a multiplex PCR assay on genomic DNA. The amplified TCR beta libraries were sequenced on the Illumina HiSeq System as 87-base-pair reads. Turning to the authors' computational methods: In a later analysis, roughly 80 million unique TCR beta chains were counted across the approximately 640 repertoires, and around 11 million of these chains were shared by at least two donors. A nearest-neighbor algorithm error-corrected the raw reads and collapsed the reads into unique sequences, merging closely related sequences to remove PCR and sequencing errors. To assign V, D and J gene segments, CDR3 sequences were aligned to IMGT reference sequences. For a sequence to be retained, a match of at least six nucleotides to both a V gene segment and a J gene segment was required. A rearrangement was called productive if the CDR3 had no stop codons and remained in frame with V and J, and every other rearrangement was called non-productive. Following IMGT convention, CDR3 was defined as the stretch from the second conserved V-encoded cysteine up to the conserved J-encoded phenylalanine. In an earlier analysis of around 600 of the donors, sequences lacking an unambiguous match to a single V gene segment were excluded. In an earlier analysis of around 590 of the donors, a V segment was called functional when productive rearrangements were above 56.7%, and segregating when the standard deviation between donors exceeded 5%. A statistical classification framework was built for diagnosing cytomegalovirus status from the catalog of TCR beta chain sequences. V and J gene assignment, in a later analysis, came from comparing TCR nucleotide sequences with IMGT/GENE-DB human TR gene sequences. The TCRdist pipeline was used in a later analysis to assign CDR3 sequences and most-parsimonious VDJ recombination scenarios. A later analysis defined each TCR beta chain by its CDR3 amino acid sequence plus V-gene family, and excluded reads lacking a unique V-gene family. To address suspected cross-contamination and a sequencing artifact, a later analysis removed 592 highly shared, low-generation-probability nucleotide sequences. In a later analysis, a clonal expansion index was calculated for each public chain from normalized within-repertoire ranks of inferred template counts. In a later analysis, generation probabilities were computed with a VDJ recombination model fitted to out-of-frame rearrangements, and the resulting probabilities were checked against IGoR. In a later analysis, TCR-TCR, TCR-HLA and TCR-CMV co-occurrence was scored with hypergeometric tests, and a repertoire-size bias correction was applied to TCR pairs. False discovery rates were estimated in a later analysis by permuting HLA or CMV assignments 20 times. A later analysis grouped co-occurring TCRs with DBSCAN, adding TCRdist sequence similarity when clustering within HLA-allele-positive subsets. Co-occurrence clustering excluded repertoires with fewer than 30,000 or more than 120,000 public chains, plus five with anomalous nucleotide sharing. The table was pulled from immuneACCESS by TCRdb, which kept in-frame rearrangements only. Such tables lose some clones; where checked, under half of the loss comes from unresolved V genes, and the rest has no known cause. V, J and clone size were drawn from that table, and D and trimming were deduced from the DNA. The sample table holds about 62,000 clones, of which approximately 81% were seen once. Less than 3% of the sample lies in the top ten.

The CDR3 numbers 15 residues from cysteine through phenylalanine. Only the CDR3 portion is preserved as DNA: 45 bases, with reading frame beginning at the first base. V gives up 6 bases and J gives up 2 bases, and the segment between their germline ends measures 11 bases. The germline V gene provides CDR1 MNHNS and CDR2 SASEGT. This clonotype was sampled from a woman aged 25 to 39 in good health and CMV-seronegative. This chain is built from TRBV6-1 and TRBJ1-6, and possibly TRBD1, on 6 matching bases. The specimen sequenced was PBMCs. The DNA is TGTGCCAGCAGCGCGGGGGCCCCCTATAATTCACCCCTCCACTTT. It translates to CASSAGAPYNSPLHF.